This note documents a single T cell receptor beta chain sequence. CDR1 is ENHRY and CDR2 is SYGVKD in the germline V gene. This CDR3 is 15 amino acids long. Trimming took 3 bases from V and 4 from J, leaving 13 bases between them. These data belong to a study of T cells after yellow fever vaccination. Researchers made TCR cDNA using 5'RACE template switching, and this step added a universal primer site and UMIs. TCRdb re-called the 5' RACE reads through MiXCR, storing one row per CDR3 protein. Altogether tens of thousands of distinct CDR3 sequences are present, about 14% being singletons, with the ten largest covering 20% to 25%. Study-level results: The study found a weaker secondary response that peaked faster, day 5 versus 15. Most primary-vaccination clones recurred post-booster (approximately 95% CD4, 88% CD8). In FACS-sorted repertoires, abundant clonotypes from the bulk population could appear as contaminants.

Material: CD8+ T cells not binding an NS4B(214-222) dextramer, sorted from PBMCs, obtained more than 20 days after the first yellow fever vaccination. The receptor was isolated from a young man who received the YFV17D yellow fever vaccine. This chain links TRBV10-3 with TRBJ2-1; maybe TRBD1 (6 bases). The CDR3 region is CAISDLYGQYNEQFF. The CDR3 region has the DNA TGTGCCATCAGTGACCTCTACGGACAGTACAATGAGCAGTTCTTC.